What follows are 6 T cell receptor beta chains derived from one specimen sequenced in a study of blood T cell repertoires in COVID-19. Only in-frame clones appear in the TCRdb table, and some are missing; sequencing was by immunoSEQ multiplex PCR. The sample consists of about 55,000 clones, roughly 80% of them appearing once. The sample consisted of peripheral blood. Receptors were obtained from a human donor in a cohort sampled during active or convalescent COVID-19.

The chain couples TRBV6-5 to TRBJ2-7; a possible D gene is TRBD2 (5 bases). Germline values: CDR1 MNHEY, CDR2 SVGAGI. There are 13 residues in the CDR3. Trimming left V 0 bases short and J 2 bases short, with 5 bases between. CDR3 bases: TGTGCCAGCAGTTACTCCGGGGCCTACGAGCAGTACTTC. It translates to CASSYSGAYEQYF.

The chain combines TRBV19 with TRBJ1-2; 7 bases are shared with TRBD1. There are 14 residues in the CDR3. V lost 11 bases, J lost 3 bases, and 12 bases stayed unmatched. The germline CDR1 and CDR2 sequences are LNHDA and SQIVND (reference sequence). CDR3 protein: CASKGGAEHYGYTF. In DNA, the CDR3 is TGTGCCTCAAAAGGGGGCGCTGAACACTATGGCTACACCTTC.

This clone was picked up a small number of times. The rearrangement links TRBV6-6 to TRBJ2-6, with D possibly being TRBD1 (6 bases). V lost 8 bases and J 4 bases, leaving 15 bases between the germline ends. Germline V gene data show CDR1 as MNHNY and CDR2 as SVGAGI (reference sequence). This CDR3 region has 15 residues. The CDR3 spells CASRDRTTGANVLTF. Written as DNA, the CDR3 is TGTGCCAGCCGAGACAGGACGACCGGGGCCAACGTCCTGACTTTC.

V gene TRBV23-1 combines with J gene TRBJ2-1; tentative D call: TRBD1 (7 bases). TRBV23-1 is given ORF status, its function remaining uncertain. The CDR3 is made up of 16 amino acids. Trimming cost V 3 bases and J 4 bases, with 16 bases left between them. In nucleotides, the CDR3 is TGCGCCAGCAGTCATCAGGCGGGGACAGCATACAATGAGCAGTTCTTC. It encodes CASSHQAGTAYNEQFF.

This clone was observed once. The rearrangement uses TRBV24-1 and TRBJ2-5, with TRBD2 matching 12 bases. Germline CDR1 reads KGHDR; CDR2 reads SFDVKD. The CDR3 totals 14 residues. Losses at the gene ends were 7 bases for V and 4 bases for J; bases not matched to a gene: 3. For the CDR3, the DNA is TGTGCCACCAGAGGACTAGCGGGGTCAGAGACCCAGTACTTC. This sequence encodes CATRGLAGSETQYF.

This chain links TRBV30 with TRBJ1-1; TRBD1 is a possible D gene (6 bases). Germline values: CDR1 GTSNPN, CDR2 SVGIG (reference sequence). V lost 1 base and J lost 4, with 16 bases in between. The CDR3 totals 15 residues. In DNA, the CDR3 is TGTGCCTGGAGTGCCGGGACACCTTTTCTCACTGAAGCTTTCTTT. Translating gives CAWSAGTPFLTEAFF.